The 15 T cell receptor beta chains below were found in one sample sequenced in a study of blood T cell repertoires in COVID-19. Generated by immunoSEQ multiplex PCR, the TCRdb table keeps only in-frame clones and is missing some. The data show roughly 60,000 clones, with 70% to 85% seen just once and 3.5% held by the top ten. The sample comprised peripheral blood. These receptors were obtained from a man aged 60-69 years with acute or convalescent COVID-19.

The gene calls are TRBV29-1 and TRBJ1-2; D unclear. The V end lost 7 bases, the J end lost 0 bases, and 18 bases lay between the germline ends. CDR1 is SQVTM, CDR2 ANQGSEA, per germline. This CDR3 has 15 residues. CDR3 sequence (DNA): TGCAGCGCTAGGACTGTGGACGAAGCTAACTATGGCTACACCTTC. It specifies CSARTVDEANYGYTF. Variable domain in full (rest from reference TRBV29-1 and TRBJ1-2): SAVISQKPSRDICQRGTSLTIQCQVDSQVTMMFWYRQQPGQSLTLIATANQGSEATYESGFVIDKFPISRPNLTFSTLTVSNMSPEDSSIYLCSARTVDEANYGYTFGSGTRLTVV.

The V and J genes are TRBV18 and TRBJ1-2, with D perhaps matching TRBD1 (6 bases). Trimming cost V 5 bases and J 6 bases, with 19 bases left between them. CDR1 and CDR2 (germline): KGHSH, LQKENI. The CDR3 consists of 15 residues. DNA of the CDR3: TGTGCCAGCTCATCCGGCGGGGGGCTCATTGATGGCTACACCTTC. It is translated as CASSSGGGLIDGYTF.

The CDR3 reads CASSFYYRDEAFF. The CDR3 coding sequence is TGTGCCAGCAGTTTTTATTATCGGGATGAAGCTTTCTTT. The chain employs TRBV28 and TRBJ1-1; unclear D gene. V shed 3 bases and J shed 7 bases, with 12 bases lying between them. Germline V gene sequence: CDR1 MDHEN, CDR2 SYDVKM. CDR3 length: 13 residues.

This clone appeared a single time. The chain couples TRBV18 to TRBJ2-1; 8 bases agree with TRBD2. The CDR3 loop spans 16 amino acids. Germline lookup yields CDR1 KGHSH and CDR2 LQKENI. The trim removed 0 bases at V and 4 bases at J, leaving 5 bases unmatched. The chain's CDR3 is CASSPPSGGSYNEQFF. CDR3 bases: TGTGCCAGCTCACCACCCAGCGGGGGAAGTTACAATGAGCAGTTCTTC.

This clone was recorded once. The rearrangement links TRBV9 to TRBJ1-3; TRBD1 matches at 8 bases. Germline CDR1 is SGDLS and CDR2 is YYNGEE. V shed 4 bases and J 8 bases; nucleotides not matched to a gene: 11. This CDR3 spans 15 amino acids. This CDR3 is CASSTTGVSYDTIYF. Written as DNA, the CDR3 is TGTGCCAGCAGCACGACAGGGGTATCTTACGACACCATATATTTT.

This chain joins TRBV5-1 and TRBJ2-2; the D is unclear. The CDR3 has 13 residues. Trimming stripped 1 base from V and 3 bases from J, with 4 bases between. Germline lookup yields CDR1 SGHRS and CDR2 YFSETQ. The chain's CDR3 is CASSLQDTGELFF. The DNA of the CDR3 is TGCGCCAGCAGCTTGCAGGACACCGGGGAGCTGTTTTTT.

This sequence joins TRBV6-1 and TRBJ1-1; possibly TRBD1 for D (6 bases). Germline CDR1 MNHNS, CDR2 SASEGT. This CDR3 contains 12 residues. The V gene lost 3 bases and the J gene lost 8 bases, with 10 bases spanning the gap. The CDR3 region has the DNA TGTGCCAGCAGTGAGAGACAGGTAGAAGCTTTCTTT. Its protein is CASSERQVEAFF.

J is TRBJ1-4 and V is TRBV18; 9 nucleotides agree with TRBD1. CDR3 length equals 14 residues. After removal of 3 bases from V and 7 bases from J, the junction contained 3 bases not matched to a gene. The germline V gene has CDR1 KGHSH and CDR2 LQKENI. In DNA form, the CDR3 reads TGTGCCAGCTCACCGGGACAGGGTGGTGAAAAACTGTTTTTT. This encodes CASSPGQGGEKLFF. Full variable domain (outside the CDR3, taken from reference TRBV18 and TRBJ1-4): NAGVMQNPRHLVRRRGQEARLRCSPMKGHSHVYWYRQLPEEGLKFMVYLQKENIIDESGMPKERFSAEFPKEGPSILRIQQVVRGDSAAYFCASSPGQGGEKLFFGSGTQLSVL.

This clone was counted a few times. The J gene is TRBJ2-1, the V gene TRBV6-2 or TRBV6-3, with a weak D call TRBD2 (5 bases). There are 13 residues in the CDR3. Germline V gene lookup returns CDR1 MNHEY and CDR2 SVGEGT. Trimming stripped 0 bases from V and 6 bases from J, with 6 bases between. CDR3 loop: CASSYSSGNEQFF. Written as DNA, the CDR3 is TGTGCCAGCAGTTACTCGAGCGGCAATGAGCAGTTCTTC.

The chain combines TRBV12-3 or TRBV12-4 with TRBJ1-1, with D hard to call. This CDR3 has 12 amino acids. Trimming took off 2 bases at V and 5 bases at J, with 6 bases between the two ends. The CDR3 nucleotides are TGTGCCAGCAGTTTAAGGGAGACTGAAGCTTTCTTT. Amino acid sequence: CASSLRETEAFF.

J is TRBJ1-4 and V is TRBV4-2, with D perhaps matching TRBD1 (5 bases). This CDR3 is built from 15 residues. CDR1 is LGHNA and CDR2 is YNFKEQ in the germline V gene. Trimming stripped 3 bases from V and 6 bases from J, with 14 bases between. As DNA, the CDR3 is TGTGCCAGCAGCCACGTACAGGAGGGCGATGAAAAACTGTTTTTT. This gives the protein CASSHVQEGDEKLFF.

This chain connects TRBV5-6 to TRBJ2-7; tentatively, D is TRBD2 (5 bases). Germline V gene sequence: CDR1 SGHDT, CDR2 YYEEEE. CDR3 length: 12 residues. V was pared by 4 bases and J by 3 bases, with 8 bases between. The chain's CDR3 is CASSPAGYEQYF. In DNA, the CDR3 is TGTGCCAGCAGCCCGGCGGGCTACGAGCAGTACTTC.

V and J are TRBV14 and TRBJ1-2; 7 bases are shared with TRBD1. Germline CDR1 SGHDN, CDR2 FVKESK. CDR3 size: 14 residues. Unmatched junction bases numbered 10, after V lost 6 bases and J lost 6 bases. Written as DNA, the CDR3 is TGTGCCAGCAGTCCTACAGACAGGGCGAATGGCTACACCTTC. Translating gives CASSPTDRANGYTF.

This clone is large. The CDR3 DNA is TGTGCCAGCAGTTACTCCCCGAGAACTGAAGCTTTCTTT. This codes for CASSYSPRTEAFF. The rearrangement uses TRBV6-5 and TRBJ1-1; D remains unclear. From germline, CDR1 is MNHEY and CDR2 SVGAGI. V dropped 0 bases and J dropped 5 bases, with 7 bases sitting between them. The CDR3 spans 13 residues.

The rearrangement links TRBV5-1 to TRBJ2-5; 7 bases align to TRBD2. CDR1 and CDR2 (germline): SGHRS, YFSETQ. Losses at the gene ends were 0 bases for V and 2 bases for J; bases not matched to a gene: 1. The CDR3 is 14 amino acids. The CDR3 coding sequence is TGCGCCAGCAGCTTGGGGGGACTACAAGAGACCCAGTACTTC. Protein: CASSLGGLQETQYF.